A single sample is the source of the 29 T cell receptor beta chains below, sequenced in a study of cytomegalovirus exposure and HLA in healthy donors. Vbeta (60) and Jbeta (13) primers were used in the PCR. Assay: immunoSEQ multiplex PCR; the TCRdb copy retains only in-frame clones and omits some. The table lists about 130,000 clones, 55% to 75% of them singletons. The sequencing sample was made of PBMCs. These receptors originate from a man aged 25-45 years in good health and CMV-seronegative.

CDR3: CASSLSVYYEQYF. CDR3 bases: TGTGCCAGCAGCTTGTCTGTCTACTACGAGCAGTACTTC. The V and J genes are TRBV5-8 and TRBJ2-7; D not certain. From germline, CDR1 is SGHTS and CDR2 YDEGEE. CDR3 length: 13 residues. V gave up 1 base and J gave up 3 bases, with 8 bases separating them.

The rearrangement joins TRBV28 to TRBJ2-2; 10 nucleotides align to TRBD1. The V and J ends lost 6 bases and 10 bases, in that order; junction bases with no gene match: 11. The CDR3 totals 15 residues. Germline CDR1 and CDR2: MDHEN and SYDVKM. The CDR3 reads CASSGGTGVFEELFF. The CDR3 DNA is TGTGCCAGCAGCGGGGGGACAGGGGTATTTGAGGAGCTGTTTTTT.

V gene TRBV4-3 combines with J gene TRBJ1-1; 8 nucleotides match TRBD1. In germline, CDR1 is LGHNA, CDR2 YSLEER. The CDR3 has 13 amino acids. The V gene end was trimmed by 4 bases and the J gene end by 6 bases; junction bases not matched to a gene: 4. The CDR3 nucleotides are TGCGCCAGCAGCCCTACAGGGGGGGCTGAAGCTTTCTTT. This gives the protein CASSPTGGAEAFF.

This clone was found a few times. The chain couples TRBV29-1 to TRBJ1-1, with a possible D match to TRBD1 (6 bases). Trimming took 7 bases from V and 1 from J, leaving 13 bases between them. The CDR3 totals 13 residues. CDR1 is SQVTM, CDR2 ANQGSEA, per germline. The CDR3: CSAITGWNTEAFF. The CDR3, as DNA: TGCAGCGCCATCACAGGGTGGAACACTGAAGCTTTCTTT.

The chain uses TRBV28 and TRBJ2-1; no clear D. With 7 bases removed from V and 0 bases from J, the gap between germline ends came to 13 bases. The CDR3 runs to 15 residues. Germline V gene lookup returns CDR1 MDHEN and CDR2 SYDVKM. CDR3 bases: TGTGCCAGCACCCTACGAGGAAACTCCTACAATGAGCAGTTCTTC. It encodes CASTLRGNSYNEQFF.

V gene TRBV4-1 combines with J gene TRBJ2-1; a weak D match, TRBD1 (6 bases). Per the germline V gene, CDR1 is MGHRA and CDR2 is YSYEKL. This CDR3 is built from 17 residues. Trimming removed 4 bases from V and 8 bases from J, with 24 bases in between. This CDR3 reads CASSPRPPSDEGDEQFF. CDR3 bases: TGCGCCAGCAGCCCTCGACCCCCCAGCGATGAGGGGGATGAGCAGTTCTTC.

The rearrangement links TRBV7-8 to TRBJ2-7; 8 bases are a match to TRBD1. CDR3 length: 14 amino acids. Germline loops: CDR1 SGHVS, CDR2 FQNEAQ. The ends lost 5 bases at V and 4 bases at J; junction bases unmatched: 7. The CDR3 nucleotides read TGTGCCAGCAGCGCCGGACAGGGTACGTACGAGCAGTACTTC. Translated, it gives CASSAGQGTYEQYF.

CDR3 DNA: TGTGCCACGGGGGGCACAGATACGCAGTATTTT. Protein product: CATGGTDTQYF. This chain connects TRBV25-1 to TRBJ2-3, with D maybe TRBD2 (6 bases). Looked up from germline, CDR1 is MGHDK and CDR2 is SYGVNS. The CDR3 has 11 amino acids. V shed 10 bases and J shed 1 base, with 6 bases lying between them.

The V and J genes are TRBV13 and TRBJ1-4; 7 nucleotides match TRBD1. CDR3 length equals 14 residues. Germline CDR1 is PRHDT and CDR2 is FYEKMQ (reference sequence). V dropped 5 bases and J dropped 7; count of bases not matched to a gene: 7. The DNA for the CDR3 is TGTGCCAGCAGCGGCAGGGGGACGAGTGAAAAACTGTTTTTT. Amino acids: CASSGRGTSEKLFF.

The chain couples TRBV4-2 to TRBJ1-2; TRBD1 might be the D (5 bases). V was trimmed by 1 base and J by 4 bases, leaving 16 bases between them. The CDR3 runs to 16 residues. Germline CDR1 LGHNA, CDR2 YNFKEQ. For the CDR3, the DNA is TGTGCCAGCAGCCAAGCAGCGGGACGGAACCTCTATGGCTACACCTTC. It codes for CASSQAAGRNLYGYTF.

A remark on this clone: At one boundary the junction diverges from the germline segment, which might be a read error. The rearrangement uses TRBV6-4 and TRBJ1-2, with 8 bases identical to TRBD1. The CDR3 sequence is 13 residues long. Germline V gives CDR1 MRHNA, CDR2 SNTAGT. The CDR3 nucleotides read TGTGCCAGCCTTTCCAGGGGGCACTATGGCCACACCTTC. It specifies CASLSRGHYGHTF.

V is TRBV18 and J is TRBJ2-5; 12 bases agree with TRBD2. From germline, CDR1 is KGHSH and CDR2 LQKENI. CDR3 size: 16 residues. The V gene end was trimmed by 3 bases and the J gene end by 1 base; junction bases not matched to a gene: 3. CDR3 in DNA: TGTGCCAGCTCACCGACTAGCGGGGGAACCCAAGAGACCCAGTACTTC. Translation gives CASSPTSGGTQETQYF.

This chain joins TRBV6-5 and TRBJ1-5; 9 bases are a match to TRBD1. Trimming cost V 6 bases and J 4 bases; bases outside gene matches: 4. The CDR3 spans 14 residues. Germline assignment: CDR1 MNHEY and CDR2 SVGAGI. The CDR3 loop reads CASSRDRANQPQHF. The CDR3 DNA is TGTGCCAGCAGCCGGGACAGGGCTAATCAGCCCCAGCATTTT.

This rearrangement joins TRBV2 to TRBJ2-2, with a weak D call TRBD1 (5 bases). V dropped 7 bases and J dropped 1 base, with 10 bases sitting between them. Germline CDR1 SNHLY, CDR2 FYNNEI. The CDR3 consists of 14 residues. CDR3 bases: TGTGCCAGCAACCAGGGAAAGAACACCGGGGAGCTGTTTTTT. It yields the protein CASNQGKNTGELFF.

This chain uses TRBV7-7 with TRBJ2-2, with D maybe TRBD1 (6 bases). Trimming stripped 5 bases from V and 2 bases from J, with 21 bases between. CDR3 length equals 18 residues. CDR1 and CDR2 (germline): SSHAT, FNYEAQ (reference sequence). The CDR3 reads CASSPVATGTTNTGELFF. Here the CDR3 DNA reads TGTGCCAGCAGCCCCGTCGCTACCGGGACAACCAACACCGGGGAGCTGTTTTTT. Complete variable domain (other parts from reference TRBV7-7 and TRBJ2-2): GAGVSQSPRYKVTKRGQDVTLRCDPISSHATLYWYQQALGQGPEFLTYFNYEAQPDKSGLPSDRFSAERPEGSISTLTIQRTEQRDSAMYRCASSPVATGTTNTGELFFGEGSRLTVL.

The rearrangement links TRBV7-9 to TRBJ2-1; possibly TRBD2 for D (6 bases). V gave up 1 base and J gave up 3 bases, with 7 bases separating them. The CDR3 loop spans 14 amino acids. CDR1 and CDR2 from the germline V gene are SEHNR and FQNEAQ (reference sequence). The CDR3 bases are TGTGCCAGCAGCTTAGGCGGGGACTACAATGAGCAGTTCTTC. Translating it yields CASSLGGDYNEQFF.

In this sample, this clone turned up a few times. The CDR3 here is CASSIAGQGVAFF. The CDR3 coding sequence is TGTGCCAGTAGTATAGCGGGACAGGGCGTCGCTTTCTTT. This sequence joins TRBV19 and TRBJ1-1; TRBD1 matches at 9 bases. Germline V gives CDR1 LNHDA, CDR2 SQIVND (reference sequence). V shed 1 base, J shed 11 bases, and the junction held 5 bases outside the gene matches. The CDR3 sequence is 13 residues long.

The chain carries TRBV28 and TRBJ2-7; 7 bases map to TRBD1. CDR1 and CDR2 from the germline V gene are MDHEN and SYDVKM. The junction had 8 bases not matched to a gene; V was cut back by 6 bases and J by 0 bases. This CDR3 spans 15 amino acids. The CDR3 protein is CASSLGTVLSYEQYF. The CDR3 DNA follows: TGTGCCAGCAGCTTAGGGACAGTACTCTCCTACGAGCAGTACTTC.

The chain combines TRBV5-1 with TRBJ2-1, with D possibly TRBD2 on 5 matching bases. Trimming removed 4 bases at V and 0 bases at J, with 17 bases between. Germline V gene data show CDR1 as SGHRS and CDR2 as YFSETQ. The CDR3 covers 17 residues. CDR3 residues: CASSPKWEPSSYNEQFF. CDR3 sequence (DNA): TGCGCCAGCAGCCCTAAATGGGAGCCGAGCTCCTACAATGAGCAGTTCTTC.

The genes are TRBV5-4 and TRBJ1-2; no definite D call. The V gene's germline CDR1 is SGHNT and CDR2 YYREEE (reference sequence). The CDR3 consists of 16 residues. V was pared by 0 bases and J by 5 bases, with 17 bases between. CDR3 sequence reads: CASSLAVGEETYGYTF. The CDR3 nucleotides are TGTGCCAGCAGCTTGGCCGTCGGCGAGGAAACTTATGGCTACACCTTC.

This chain uses TRBV2 with TRBJ1-3; 7 nucleotides match TRBD1. Trimming at V came to 7 bases and at J to 3 bases, leaving 9 bases not matched to a gene. The V gene's germline CDR1 is SNHLY and CDR2 FYNNEI. The CDR3 contains 15 residues. CDR3 loop: CASIRDREDGNTIYF. The CDR3 DNA is TGTGCCAGCATTAGAGACAGGGAGGATGGAAACACCATATATTTT.

This clone came up a few times. The chain recombines TRBV5-4 with TRBJ1-4; 7 bases are shared with TRBD1. The germline V gene has CDR1 SGHNT and CDR2 YYREEE (reference sequence). The junction had 8 bases not matched to a gene; V was cut back by 4 bases and J by 2 bases. CDR3 size: 16 residues. The CDR3 spells CASSQFLRGTNEKLFF. CDR3 bases: TGTGCCAGCAGCCAATTTCTCAGGGGGACTAATGAAAAACTGTTTTTT.

This chain uses TRBV9 with TRBJ2-1, with 10 bases lining up with TRBD2. This CDR3 comprises 15 residues. CDR1 is SGDLS, CDR2 YYNGEE, per germline. Trimming took 4 bases from V and 7 from J; bases not matched to a gene: 8. CDR3 nucleotide sequence: TGTGCCAGCAGCACAGGGACTAGCGCTGGGAATGAGCAGTTCTTC. Protein sequence: CASSTGTSAGNEQFF.

The V gene is TRBV28, the J gene TRBJ2-5, with a possible D match to TRBD2 (5 bases). This CDR3 is 12 amino acids long. Trimming removed 6 bases at V and 2 bases at J, with 7 bases between. Per germline, CDR1 MDHEN and CDR2 SYDVKM. DNA for the CDR3: TGTGCCAGCAGGAGCGGTCAAGAGACCCAGTACTTC. Its translation is CASRSGQETQYF. The whole variable domain, filled in from reference TRBV28 and TRBJ2-5, reads DVKVTQSSRYLVKRTGEKVFLECVQDMDHENMFWYRQDPGLGLRLIYFSYDVKMKEKGDIPEGYSVSREKKERFSLILESASTNQTSMYLCASRSGQETQYFGPGTRLLVL.

This chain connects TRBV5-1 to TRBJ1-1, with 10 bases fitting TRBD1. The CDR3 extends over 14 amino acids. Per the germline V gene, CDR1 is SGHRS and CDR2 is YFSETQ. Trimming at V came to 5 bases and at J to 5 bases, leaving 6 bases not matched to a gene. CDR3 residues: CASRLGTGVTEAFF. The DNA for the CDR3 is TGCGCCAGCAGACTAGGGACAGGGGTAACTGAAGCTTTCTTT.

V gene TRBV28 combines with J gene TRBJ1-3; tentative D call: TRBD1 (5 bases). Germline loops: CDR1 MDHEN, CDR2 SYDVKM. This CDR3 is built from 16 residues. Between the trimmed V and J ends, which lost 4 bases and 0 bases, there was a span of 13 bases. The CDR3 nucleotides are TGTGCCAGCAGTTCAGGAGGGACCCACTCTGGAAACACCATATATTTT. Its protein is CASSSGGTHSGNTIYF.

This clone has only a few counts. This rearrangement joins TRBV20-1 to TRBJ2-5; no definite D call. Germline V gives CDR1 DFQATT, CDR2 SNEGSKA (reference sequence). The CDR3 covers 11 residues. V gave up 3 bases and J gave up 4 bases, with 6 bases separating them. The CDR3 is CSASFLETQYF. DNA for the CDR3: TGCAGTGCTAGCTTCCTAGAGACCCAGTACTTC.

V usage is TRBV7-2 and J usage is TRBJ1-5; 8 bases are a match to TRBD1. Germline CDR1 and CDR2: SGHTA and FQGNSA. The CDR3 runs to 15 residues. V shed 6 bases, J shed 1 base, and the junction held 5 bases outside the gene matches. The CDR3 region is CASSSGQGSNQPQHF. CDR3 nucleotides: TGTGCCAGCAGTTCCGGACAGGGAAGCAATCAGCCCCAGCATTTT.

The rearrangement joins TRBV28 to TRBJ1-6, with D possibly being TRBD1 (5 bases). V gave up 3 bases and J gave up 0 bases, with 12 bases separating them. Germline loops: CDR1 MDHEN, CDR2 SYDVKM. The CDR3 extends over 17 amino acids. CDR3 region: CASSFPGMSSYNSPLHF. DNA of the CDR3: TGTGCCAGCAGTTTCCCAGGGATGAGCTCCTATAATTCACCCCTCCACTTT. The full variable domain, its missing parts supplied by reference TRBV28 and TRBJ1-6, is DVKVTQSSRYLVKRTGEKVFLECVQDMDHENMFWYRQDPGLGLRLIYFSYDVKMKEKGDIPEGYSVSREKKERFSLILESASTNQTSMYLCASSFPGMSSYNSPLHFGNGTRLTVT.